These 25 T cell receptor beta chains share one sample of origin, sequenced in a study of blood T cells in healthy people across ages. The authors ran a second PCR of about 7 to 11 cycles using a sample-barcoded 5' primer and a J-beta primer mix. Each CDR3 protein gets one entry after TCRdb re-called the 5' RACE reads with MiXCR. Of about 1.8 million distinct CDR3 sequences listed, 49% were seen once; the top ten hold approximately 2.1%. The specimen sequenced was blood. The origin of the receptors is a woman between 35 and 50 years old in good health.

The chain joins TRBV28 to TRBJ2-2, with D possibly matching TRBD2 (5 bases). The ends were cut back, 2 bases at V and 0 bases at J, with 16 bases in the middle. The CDR3 extends over 18 amino acids. CDR1 is MDHEN and CDR2 is SYDVKM in the germline V gene. This chain's CDR3 is CASSLVYASTANTGELFF. The CDR3 DNA follows: TGTGCCAGCAGTTTAGTTTATGCTAGCACAGCGAACACCGGGGAGCTGTTTTTT.

This clonotype was seen ten or more times. The V call is TRBV7-2, the J call TRBJ2-3; D is undetermined. The CDR3 spans 15 residues. Germline lookup yields CDR1 SGHTA and CDR2 FQGNSA. Trimming left V 5 bases short and J 4 bases short, with 16 bases between. CDR3 DNA: TGTGCCAGCAGCCGAGACCCTTCTAAGGCAGATACGCAGTATTTT. Amino acid sequence: CASSRDPSKADTQYF.

On this clonotype: One end of the junction is discordant with germline, which a read error may explain. This chain links TRBV28 with TRBJ1-2; tentatively, D is TRBD1 (6 bases). From germline, CDR1 is MDHEN and CDR2 SYDVKM. CDR3 length: 12 amino acids. CDR3 in amino acids: CVSSRGALGYTF. The CDR3 DNA reads as TGTGTCAGCAGCCGGGGGGCGTTAGGCTACACCTTC.

This rearrangement joins TRBV7-6 to TRBJ1-5; 12 bases line up with TRBD1. Germline trimming cut 1 base from V and 7 bases from J; bases unmatched to any gene: 2. The CDR3 contains 15 residues. The germline V gene has CDR1 SGHVS and CDR2 FNYEAQ. The CDR3: CASSLGDRGRQPQHF. CDR3 sequence (DNA): TGTGCCAGCAGCTTAGGGGACAGGGGGCGGCAGCCCCAGCATTTT.

This clonotype was counted a few times. The V call is TRBV20-1, the J call TRBJ2-1; D is possibly TRBD1 (6 bases). This CDR3 has 12 amino acids. Looked up from germline, CDR1 is DFQATT and CDR2 is SNEGSKA (reference sequence). With 4 bases removed from V and 10 bases from J, the gap between germline ends came to 14 bases. This CDR3 is CSATAPRGEQFF. DNA of the CDR3: TGCAGTGCTACTGCCCCTAGGGGGGAGCAGTTCTTC.

Regarding this clonotype: The junction and the germline gene differ at one end; a read error may be behind it. The chain has TRBV6-6 and TRBJ1-2, with 7 bases aligning to TRBD1. Germline V lookup: CDR1 MNHNY, CDR2 SVGAGI (reference sequence). CDR3 length: 13 amino acids. The CDR3 nucleotides are TGTGCCAGCAAGAGCAGGGGGGCCTATGGCTACATCTTC. Translating gives CASKSRGAYGYIF.

This clonotype was seen only a few times. V is TRBV6-5 and J is TRBJ2-3, with 7 bases fitting TRBD2. The trim removed 11 bases at V and 2 bases at J, leaving 10 bases unmatched. CDR1 MNHEY and CDR2 SVGAGI come from the germline V gene. The CDR3 consists of 14 residues. CDR3 coding DNA: TGTGCCGCCGGCACGGGACTACTCACAGATACGCAGTATTTT. Amino acid sequence: CAAGTGLLTDTQYF.

The genes are TRBV5-1 and TRBJ2-4, with 10 nucleotides matching TRBD1. With 0 bases clipped from V and 0 bases from J, the junction kept 3 bases outside the gene matches. The CDR3 is made up of 17 amino acids. Germline loops: CDR1 SGHRS, CDR2 YFSETQ. In nucleotides, the CDR3 is TGCGCCAGCAGCTTGGCGACAGGGGGCTTAGCCAAAAACATTCAGTACTTC. This encodes CASSLATGGLAKNIQYF.

This clonotype was found a few times. V usage is TRBV5-1 and J usage is TRBJ2-1; the D gene is possibly TRBD2 (5 bases). The CDR3 extends over 13 amino acids. V lost 4 bases, J lost 7 bases, and 12 bases lay in between. Germline CDR1 is SGHRS and CDR2 is YFSETQ. The CDR3, as DNA: TGCGCCAGCAGCCTAAGACTAAAAAATGAGCAGTTCTTC. It encodes CASSLRLKNEQFF.

The V and J genes are TRBV29-1 and TRBJ1-1; 8 bases are a match to TRBD1. The CDR3 spans 16 residues. J gave up 4 bases and V 5 bases, and 15 bases lay outside the gene matches. Looked up from germline, CDR1 is SQVTM and CDR2 is ANQGSEA. The CDR3 bases are TGCAGCGTTCAAATCAGGAGTCGGACAGGGCTCACTGAAGCTTTCTTT. Protein: CSVQIRSRTGLTEAFF. The full variable domain, completed using reference TRBV29-1 and TRBJ1-1, is SAVISQKPSRDICQRGTSLTIQCQVDSQVTMMFWYRQQPGQSLTLIATANQGSEATYESGFVIDKFPISRPNLTFSTLTVSNMSPEDSSIYLCSVQIRSRTGLTEAFFGQGTRLTVV.

This clonotype was counted a single time. The V and J genes are TRBV20-1 and TRBJ2-1, with 11 bases aligning to TRBD2. The last part of the DNA fits TRBJ2-7 better; the J call may be wrong. This CDR3 has 15 residues. Germline-derived CDR1 and CDR2 are DFQATT and SNEGSKA (reference sequence). CDR3: CSGDPTSGSYNEQYF. The CDR3 DNA reads TGCAGTGGGGATCCTACTAGCGGGAGTTACAATGAGCAGTACTTC.

This clonotype was recorded a few times. The genes are TRBV27 and TRBJ2-5; 10 nucleotides align to TRBD1. The CDR3 has 16 amino acids. Trimming at V came to 0 bases and at J to 4 bases, leaving 5 bases not matched to a gene. Germline assignment: CDR1 MNHEY and CDR2 SMNVEV (reference sequence). The CDR3 nucleotides are TGTGCCAGCAGTTTATCTCCGACAGGGGGCGCAGAGACCCAGTACTTC. Translated: CASSLSPTGGAETQYF.

The genes are TRBV4-1 and TRBJ2-3, with 10 positions matching TRBD1. The V gene's germline CDR1 is MGHRA and CDR2 YSYEKL. Unmatched junction bases numbered 12, after V lost 8 bases and J lost 1 base. The CDR3 spans 17 residues. In nucleotides, the CDR3 is TGCGCCAGCTCCACCACCGGGACAGGGGCCGGCACAGATACGCAGTATTTT. Translation: CASSTTGTGAGTDTQYF.

In this sample, this clonotype turned up a few times. The rearrangement links TRBV4-3 to TRBJ2-5, with 10 bases fitting TRBD2. The CDR3 covers 18 residues. V shed 2 bases, J shed 2 bases, and the junction held 11 bases outside the gene matches. Germline V gene sequence: CDR1 LGHNA, CDR2 YSLEER. The CDR3 protein is CASSQSIALAGLQETQYF. The CDR3 DNA reads as TGCGCCAGCAGCCAAAGCATAGCACTAGCGGGACTTCAAGAGACCCAGTACTTC.

This chain connects TRBV5-1 to TRBJ1-5; TRBD1 matches 7 bases. Germline trimming cut 4 bases from V and 7 bases from J; bases unmatched to any gene: 14. The V gene's germline CDR1 is SGHRS and CDR2 YFSETQ. This CDR3 contains 16 residues. CDR3 loop: CASSPGEGAISQPQHF. Here the CDR3 DNA reads TGCGCCAGCAGCCCGGGGGAGGGGGCAATATCCCAGCCCCAGCATTTT.

This clonotype was detected only a few times. The chain joins TRBV7-2 to TRBJ2-4; maybe TRBD1 (5 bases). The J call may be incorrect, as the DNA end agrees better with TRBJ2-7. CDR3 size: 12 residues. Germline V gene lookup returns CDR1 SGHTA and CDR2 FQGNSA. The CDR3 spells CASSLNGAEQYF. CDR3 coding DNA: TGTGCCAGCAGCTTAAATGGGGCCGAGCAGTACTTC.

The rearrangement links TRBV5-1 to TRBJ2-5; 11 nucleotides agree with TRBD2. The CDR3 spans 15 residues. Per germline, CDR1 SGHRS and CDR2 YFSETQ. The V and J ends lost 3 bases and 5 bases, in that order; junction bases with no gene match: 6. CDR3 in amino acids: CASSSSGLAVETQYF. In nucleotides, the CDR3 is TGCGCCAGCAGCTCATCGGGACTAGCGGTGGAGACCCAGTACTTC.

There are a few counts of this clonotype. The rearrangement links TRBV28 to TRBJ2-5; 8 bases fit TRBD1. CDR1 and CDR2 (germline): MDHEN, SYDVKM. The CDR3 is 17 residues long. J lost 0 bases, V lost 2 bases, and 8 bases had no gene match. CDR3 coding DNA: TGTGCCAGCAGTTTAGGGCAGGGGGCTCCGTACCAAGAGACCCAGTACTTC. Its protein is CASSLGQGAPYQETQYF. The entire variable domain, with the rest obtained from reference TRBV28 and TRBJ2-5, is as follows: DVKVTQSSRYLVKRTGEKVFLECVQDMDHENMFWYRQDPGLGLRLIYFSYDVKMKEKGDIPEGYSVSREKKERFSLILESASTNQTSMYLCASSLGQGAPYQETQYFGPGTRLLVL.

This clonotype came up a few times. The V call is TRBV20-1, the J call TRBJ1-1; D is undetermined. The length of the CDR3 is 11 residues. Trimming left V 3 bases short and J 2 bases short, with 4 bases between. Looked up from germline, CDR1 is DFQATT and CDR2 is SNEGSKA (reference sequence). CDR3 nucleotide sequence: TGCAGTGCTAGGTTCAACACTGAAGCTTTCTTT. Translated: CSARFNTEAFF.

The CDR3 coding sequence is TGTGCCACGCGCCCGGGTGGGTCAGAGGATGGCTACACCTTC. Residues: CATRPGGSEDGYTF. The chain carries TRBV7-2 and TRBJ1-2; D remains unclear. The V and J ends lost 10 bases and 6 bases respectively, with 21 bases between them. Germline V gives CDR1 SGHTA, CDR2 FQGNSA. The CDR3 runs 14 residues.

In the case of this clonotype: A junction boundary mismatches the germline segment, possibly from a read error. CDR3 DNA: TGTGCCAGCAGCCGTCCGGGACGGTTCTACGGGCAGTACTTC. It yields the protein CASSRPGRFYGQYF. The chain couples TRBV7-2 to TRBJ2-7; tentatively, D is TRBD1 or TRBD2 (5 bases each). Germline V CDR1 and CDR2: SGHTA, FQGNSA. This CDR3 has 14 amino acids.

This clonotype appeared many times. The V call is TRBV7-2, the J call TRBJ2-7; D is perhaps TRBD1 (7 bases). The CDR3 is 14 amino acids. Germline CDR1 and CDR2: SGHTA and FQGNSA. The germline V and J ends were trimmed by 1 base and 3 bases, with 10 bases remaining between them. The CDR3 DNA sequence: TGTGCCAGCAGCTTAGACAGGGGAGGCTACGAGCAGTACTTC. Translation: CASSLDRGGYEQYF. Variable domain in full (rest from reference TRBV7-2 and TRBJ2-7): GAGVSQSPSNKVTEKGKDVELRCDPISGHTALYWYRQSLGQGLEFLIYFQGNSAPDKSGLPSDRFSAERTGGSVSTLTIQRTQQEDSAVYLCASSLDRGGYEQYFGPGTRLTVT.

The chain uses TRBV29-1 and TRBJ2-4; D uncertain. The CDR3 extends over 13 amino acids. CDR1 SQVTM and CDR2 ANQGSEA come from the germline V gene. V was clipped by 4 bases and J by 6 bases, with 13 bases between them. The CDR3: CSVVKGPRNIQYF. Here the CDR3 DNA reads TGCAGCGTTGTTAAAGGGCCCAGAAACATTCAGTACTTC.

V is TRBV27 and J is TRBJ2-6; the D is unclear. Germline CDR1 reads MNHEY; CDR2 reads SMNVEV (reference sequence). The CDR3 extends over 16 amino acids. V lost 4 bases and J 0 bases, leaving 10 bases between the germline ends. The DNA for the CDR3 is TGTGCCAGCAGTTGGGATCTGAGCTCTGGGGCCAACGTCCTGACTTTC. This encodes CASSWDLSSGANVLTF. Drawing the rest from reference TRBV27 and TRBJ2-6, the complete variable domain is EAQVTQNPRYLITVTGKKLTVTCSQNMNHEYMSWYRQDPGLGLRQIYYSMNVEVTDKGDVPEGYKVSRKEKRNFPLILESPSPNQTSLYFCASSWDLSSGANVLTFGAGSRLTVL.

The V call is TRBV12-3 or TRBV12-4, the J call TRBJ2-5, with D possibly TRBD1 on 6 matching bases. There are 13 residues in the CDR3. The ends were cut back, 7 bases at V and 4 bases at J, with 13 bases in the middle. The CDR3 sequence: CASTPRGLETQYF. CDR3 bases: TGTGCCAGCACGCCCAGGGGTTTAGAGACCCAGTACTTC.